These 27 T cell receptor beta chains were sequenced from one sample in a study of long-term antiretroviral therapy in people with HIV. With survey level as its setting, the immunoSEQ assay was v3.0. TCRdb's table, derived via immunoSEQ multiplex PCR, lists solely in-frame clones and lacks some. The sample has about 15,000 clones; about 86% are singletons. The sample was unsorted PBMCs, taken 0.1 years after starting antiretroviral therapy. The source is a young man with HIV.

The genes are TRBV19 and TRBJ2-1, with unresolved D. This CDR3 has 13 amino acids. The V end lost 10 bases, the J end lost 2 bases, and 12 bases lay between the germline ends. Germline V lookup: CDR1 LNHDA, CDR2 SQIVND (reference sequence). This chain's CDR3 is CATVVGPYNEQFF. The DNA for the CDR3 is TGTGCCACAGTGGTGGGCCCCTACAATGAGCAGTTCTTC.

V is TRBV6-1 and J is TRBJ2-4; D perhaps matches TRBD1 (5 bases). V was cut by 2 bases and J by 6 bases, with 11 bases left in between. CDR3 size: 14 residues. Germline V gene data show CDR1 as MNHNS and CDR2 as SASEGT. In DNA form, the CDR3 reads TGTGCCAGCAGTGAACATCGGCAGGGAAACATTCAGTACTTC. Amino acids: CASSEHRQGNIQYF.

This clone was detected once. The V gene is TRBV2, the J gene TRBJ1-5, with unresolved D. This CDR3 has 13 amino acids. V lost 4 bases and J 8 bases, leaving 12 bases between the germline ends. Germline values: CDR1 SNHLY, CDR2 FYNNEI. The DNA for the CDR3 is TGTGCCAGCAGTGTGGCCCAGGCCGAGCCCCAGCATTTT. Its protein product is CASSVAQAEPQHF.

The table lists this clone with a count of one. The chain joins TRBV27 to TRBJ2-1, with 8 bases that match TRBD2. After removal of 3 bases from V and 6 bases from J, the junction contained 4 bases not matched to a gene. Germline V gene data show CDR1 as MNHEY and CDR2 as SMNVEV (reference sequence). The CDR3 runs 14 residues. The chain's CDR3 is CASSFSGRVNEQFF. DNA for the CDR3: TGTGCCAGCAGTTTTTCCGGGAGGGTCAATGAGCAGTTCTTC.

The genes are TRBV28 and TRBJ2-2, with 7 bases lining up with TRBD2. CDR3 length equals 15 residues. Germline CDR1 reads MDHEN; CDR2 reads SYDVKM. With V trimmed by 5 bases and J by 4 bases, 7 bases remained unmatched. The DNA for the CDR3 is TGTGCCAGCAGTCCTACGACTAGCTCCACCGGGGAGCTGTTTTTT. It codes for CASSPTTSSTGELFF. The whole variable domain, remainder taken from reference TRBV28 and TRBJ2-2, is DVKVTQSSRYLVKRTGEKVFLECVQDMDHENMFWYRQDPGLGLRLIYFSYDVKMKEKGDIPEGYSVSREKKERFSLILESASTNQTSMYLCASSPTTSSTGELFFGEGSRLTVL.

The chain is built from TRBV18 and TRBJ1-1; the D is unclear. Trimming removed 6 bases at V and 1 base at J, with 9 bases between. Germline V gene lookup returns CDR1 KGHSH and CDR2 LQKENI. There are 13 residues in the CDR3. The CDR3 loop is CASSRTANTEAFF. The CDR3 DNA reads as TGTGCCAGCTCCCGAACAGCGAACACTGAAGCTTTCTTT.

The chain uses TRBV15 and TRBJ2-6; D call uncertain. Trimming left V 4 bases short and J 6 bases short, with 19 bases between. CDR1 is LNHNV and CDR2 is YYDKDF in the germline V gene (reference sequence). The CDR3 sequence is 17 residues long. The CDR3 loop reads CATSIQVGYLEANVLTF. CDR3 in DNA: TGTGCCACCAGCATCCAGGTGGGCTATTTGGAGGCCAACGTCCTGACTTTC.

This clone was recorded only once. This rearrangement joins TRBV10-3 to TRBJ2-5; TRBD1 matches at 7 bases. CDR3 length: 11 amino acids. With 6 bases clipped from V and 10 bases from J, the junction kept 5 bases outside the gene matches. Germline CDR1 ENHRY, CDR2 SYGVKD. The CDR3 region is CAISTGAGQYF. The CDR3 DNA sequence: TGTGCCATCAGCACAGGGGCAGGCCAGTACTTC.

This clone was seen only once. The CDR3 spells CASSFTENTEAFF. The CDR3 region has the DNA TGTGCCAGCAGCTTCACTGAGAACACTGAAGCTTTCTTT. J is TRBJ1-1 and V is TRBV7-9; D is uncertain. Germline CDR1 and CDR2: SEHNR and FQNEAQ (reference sequence). CDR3 length equals 13 residues. Trimming stripped 3 bases from V and 1 base from J, with 6 bases between.

V usage is TRBV10-2 and J usage is TRBJ2-3; D is ambiguous. Trimming stripped 2 bases from V and 7 bases from J, with 7 bases between. The CDR3 is made up of 12 amino acids. Germline-derived CDR1 and CDR2 are WSHSY and SAAADI. In nucleotides, the CDR3 is TGCGCCAGCAGTGAGACACCTTATACGCAGTATTTT. Protein sequence: CASSETPYTQYF.

The chain's CDR3 is CASTEGGEADTQYF. The CDR3 bases are TGTGCCAGCACCGAGGGGGGAGAAGCAGATACGCAGTATTTT. This chain links TRBV6-6 with TRBJ2-3; perhaps D is TRBD1 or TRBD2 (6 bases each). This CDR3 comprises 14 residues. V was clipped by 7 bases and J by 4 bases, with 15 bases between them. Looked up from germline, CDR1 is MNHNY and CDR2 is SVGAGI (reference sequence).

The CDR3 sequence: CSVKSDWNEQYF. The CDR3, as DNA: TGCAGCGTCAAGTCGGACTGGAACGAGCAGTACTTC. The rearrangement joins TRBV29-1 to TRBJ2-7; D is perhaps TRBD2 (5 bases). CDR3 length: 12 amino acids. In germline, CDR1 is SQVTM, CDR2 ANQGSEA. Trimming cost V 6 bases and J 5 bases, with 14 bases left between them.

The V call is TRBV5-4, the J call TRBJ2-1; D is uncertain. In germline, CDR1 is SGHNT, CDR2 YYREEE (reference sequence). V lost 3 bases to trimming and J lost 4 bases, with 5 bases between them. There are 12 residues in the CDR3. CDR3 loop: CASSWMYNEQFF. The CDR3 region has the DNA TGTGCCAGCAGCTGGATGTACAATGAGCAGTTCTTC.

The chain uses TRBV5-1 and TRBJ1-1; 8 bases match TRBD1. CDR3 length equals 16 residues. After removal of 0 bases from V and 14 bases from J, the junction contained 18 bases not matched to a gene. Per germline, CDR1 SGHRS and CDR2 YFSETQ. The chain's CDR3 is CASSLASGGPTLEGFF. Here the CDR3 DNA reads TGCGCCAGCAGCTTGGCCTCAGGGGGCCCGACGCTGGAAGGGTTCTTT.

The chain recombines TRBV27 with TRBJ2-6; D may be TRBD2 (5 bases). The CDR3 is 15 residues long. Germline loops: CDR1 MNHEY, CDR2 SMNVEV (reference sequence). V was pared by 3 bases and J by 2 bases, with 8 bases between. CDR3 protein: CASSFVGAGANVLTF. The CDR3 bases are TGTGCCAGCAGTTTTGTGGGAGCTGGGGCCAACGTCCTGACTTTC. The whole variable domain, remainder taken from reference TRBV27 and TRBJ2-6, is EAQVTQNPRYLITVTGKKLTVTCSQNMNHEYMSWYRQDPGLGLRQIYYSMNVEVTDKGDVPEGYKVSRKEKRNFPLILESPSPNQTSLYFCASSFVGAGANVLTFGAGSRLTVL.

The V call is TRBV4-2, the J call TRBJ1-1; no firm D call. The CDR3 contains 13 residues. V was clipped by 5 bases and J by 2 bases, with 9 bases between them. The V gene's germline CDR1 is LGHNA and CDR2 YNFKEQ. The CDR3 sequence: CASSKTVNTEAFF. The CDR3 region has the DNA TGTGCCAGCAGCAAGACGGTAAACACTGAAGCTTTCTTT.

The V call is TRBV18, the J call TRBJ1-1; D not resolved. Germline CDR1 reads KGHSH; CDR2 reads LQKENI. Trimming took 1 base from V and 3 from J, leaving 15 bases between them. CDR3 length: 16 amino acids. The CDR3 bases are TGTGCCAGCTCACCACTTCCTCTTTCGCGGGACACTGAAGCTTTCTTT. Translated: CASSPLPLSRDTEAFF. Together with reference TRBV18 and TRBJ1-1, the CDR3 gives the full variable domain: NAGVMQNPRHLVRRRGQEARLRCSPMKGHSHVYWYRQLPEEGLKFMVYLQKENIIDESGMPKERFSAEFPKEGPSILRIQQVVRGDSAAYFCASSPLPLSRDTEAFFGQGTRLTVV.

The chain is built from TRBV6-1 and TRBJ1-2, with 9 bases fitting TRBD1. The germline gives CDR1 MNHNS, CDR2 SASEGT. CDR3 size: 19 residues. The V and J ends lost 3 bases and 4 bases, in that order; junction bases with no gene match: 18. The DNA of the CDR3 is TGTGCCAGCAGTGATTTCTTTAGGACAGGGGTTTCCTACTTCTATGGCTACACCTTC. Its translation: CASSDFFRTGVSYFYGYTF.

This clone was counted only a few times. The V and J genes are TRBV11-2 and TRBJ2-7; perhaps TRBD2 as D (5 bases). This CDR3 is 13 amino acids long. The germline V gene has CDR1 SGHAT and CDR2 FQNNGV. V lost 4 bases and J 4 bases, leaving 11 bases between the germline ends. The CDR3 spells CASSSEAVYEQYF. DNA for the CDR3: TGTGCCAGCAGCTCGGAGGCTGTTTACGAGCAGTACTTC.

This clone was seen once. The V gene is TRBV9, the J gene TRBJ2-7; D is perhaps TRBD2 (6 bases). The CDR3 covers 15 residues. Trimming shortened V by 0 bases and J by 2 bases, and 12 bases separated the two germline ends. Per the germline V gene, CDR1 is SGDLS and CDR2 is YYNGEE. The CDR3 spells CASSVVGGSPYEQYF. CDR3 sequence (DNA): TGTGCCAGCAGCGTAGTCGGGGGAAGCCCCTACGAGCAGTACTTC.

The V gene is TRBV7-9, the J gene TRBJ2-1, with D hard to call. The CDR3 runs 12 residues. V was cut by 1 base and J by 9 bases, with 7 bases left in between. Germline lookup yields CDR1 SEHNR and CDR2 FQNEAQ (reference sequence). The CDR3 sequence: CASSLDILEQFF. The CDR3 bases are TGTGCCAGCAGCTTAGATATACTTGAGCAGTTCTTC.

V usage is TRBV28 and J usage is TRBJ2-7; 7 bases fit TRBD1. Germline CDR1 MDHEN, CDR2 SYDVKM. The CDR3 loop spans 16 amino acids. J was trimmed by 5 bases and V by 3 bases; bases with no gene match: 13. CDR3 sequence (DNA): TGTGCCAGCAGTTTGATAGGGGGCTCGGGATTCCACGAGCAGTACTTC. Residues: CASSLIGGSGFHEQYF.

This chain joins TRBV2 and TRBJ2-7, with a possible D match to TRBD1 (6 bases). V shed 4 bases and J shed 2 bases, with 9 bases lying between them. From germline, CDR1 is SNHLY and CDR2 FYNNEI. This CDR3 is 13 amino acids long. The chain's CDR3 is CASSGTGTYEQYF. The CDR3 nucleotides read TGTGCCAGCAGTGGTACAGGGACCTACGAGCAGTACTTC.

The chain recombines TRBV13 with TRBJ2-1; the D is unclear. V was cut by 3 bases and J by 5 bases, with 5 bases left in between. The CDR3 sequence is 12 residues long. Germline-derived CDR1 and CDR2 are PRHDT and FYEKMQ (reference sequence). The CDR3 bases are TGTGCCAGCAGCTTTCGAAACAATGAGCAGTTCTTC. It yields the protein CASSFRNNEQFF.

This clone has a handful of counts. DNA for the CDR3: TGTGCCAGTAGTGCTTCACCCGTGGGACGCAATCAGCCCCAGCATTTT. Its protein is CASSASPVGRNQPQHF. V gene TRBV19 combines with J gene TRBJ1-5; D might be TRBD1 (5 bases). The CDR3 has 16 amino acids. Germline V gives CDR1 LNHDA, CDR2 SQIVND (reference sequence). Between the trimmed V and J ends, which lost 5 bases and 2 bases, there was a span of 16 bases.

This chain connects TRBV7-6 to TRBJ2-7; tentatively, D is TRBD1 (5 bases). V was shortened by 4 bases and J by 7 bases, with 14 bases between the two germline ends. The germline V gene encodes CDR1 SGHVS and CDR2 FNYEAQ. The CDR3 length is 13 residues. CDR3 nucleotides: TGTGCCAGCAGCTCCAGGGCTGATAAAGAGCAGTACTTC. Encoded protein: CASSSRADKEQYF.

This clone was observed once. This rearrangement joins TRBV19 to TRBJ2-5; D is possibly TRBD1 (6 bases). Germline V lookup: CDR1 LNHDA, CDR2 SQIVND (reference sequence). V was shortened by 1 base and J by 4 bases, with 10 bases between the two germline ends. The CDR3 sequence is 14 residues long. CDR3 sequence reads: CASSIGGTRETQYF. The CDR3 DNA reads TGTGCCAGTAGTATAGGAGGGACAAGAGAGACCCAGTACTTC.